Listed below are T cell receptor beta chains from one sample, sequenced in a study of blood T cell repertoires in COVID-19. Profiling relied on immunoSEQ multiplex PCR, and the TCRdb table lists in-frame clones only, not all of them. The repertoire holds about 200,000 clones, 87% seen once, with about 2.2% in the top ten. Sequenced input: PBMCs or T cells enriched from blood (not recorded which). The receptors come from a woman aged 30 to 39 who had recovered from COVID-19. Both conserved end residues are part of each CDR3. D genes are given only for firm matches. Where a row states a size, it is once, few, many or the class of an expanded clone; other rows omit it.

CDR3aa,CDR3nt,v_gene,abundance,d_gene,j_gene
CASSVGQPTRFMNTEAFF,TGTGCCAGCAGCGTAGGACAGCCAACTCGCTTCATGAACACTGAAGCTTTCTTT,TRBV9,NA,NA,TRBJ1-1
CASSLGYRGAVDEQYF,TGCGCCAGCAGCTTGGGTTACAGGGGTGCTGTGGACGAGCAGTACTTC,TRBV5-1,NA,TRBD1,TRBJ2-7
CASSPEGGYGYTF,TGTGCCAGTAGTCCGGAGGGTGGGTATGGCTACACCTTC,TRBV19,few,NA,TRBJ1-2
CASSMGSKSNQPQHF,TGTGCCAGTAGTATGGGGAGCAAAAGCAATCAGCCCCAGCATTTT,TRBV19,NA,NA,TRBJ1-5
CASSVRGDSPLHF,TGTGCCAGCAGTGTCAGGGGGGATTCACCCCTCCACTTT,TRBV6-4,NA,TRBD1,TRBJ1-6
CASNSPGTGGVNEQYF,TGTGCCAGTAATTCCCCCGGGACAGGGGGCGTCAACGAGCAGTACTTC,TRBV19,NA,TRBD1,TRBJ2-7
CASSLSPGGAGANVLTF,TGCGCCAGCAGCTTGTCGCCAGGGGGTGCTGGGGCCAACGTCCTGACTTTC,TRBV5-1,NA,TRBD1,TRBJ2-6
CASSQTWAAYGYTF,TGTGCCAGCAGCCAAACCTGGGCCGCCTATGGCTACACCTTC,TRBV3-1/TRBV3-2,NA,NA,TRBJ1-2
CASSISLDNQPQHF,TGTGCCAGTAGTATATCTTTAGACAATCAGCCCCAGCATTTT,TRBV19,few,NA,TRBJ1-5
CASSLGGAQDTEAFF,TGCGCCAGCAGCTTAGGGGGCGCGCAGGACACTGAAGCTTTCTTT,TRBV5-1,NA,TRBD1,TRBJ1-1
CSVRTVSYEQYF,TGCAGCGTTCGGACAGTCTCCTACGAGCAGTACTTC,TRBV29-1,NA,NA,TRBJ2-7
CASRDYGGAYNEQFF,TGTGCCAGCAGGGATTACGGGGGGGCCTACAATGAGCAGTTCTTC,TRBV2,NA,TRBD2,TRBJ2-1
CASRTTGTNREQFF,TGTGCCAGCAGGACTACCGGGACTAACCGCGAGCAGTTCTTC,TRBV6-5,NA,TRBD2,TRBJ2-1
CASSWDRANYGYTF,TGTGCCAGTAGTTGGGACAGAGCTAACTATGGCTACACCTTC,TRBV19,NA,TRBD1,TRBJ1-2
CASMGQVREKLFF,TGTGCCAGCATGGGACAGGTTCGAGAAAAACTGTTTTTT,TRBV2,NA,TRBD1,TRBJ1-4
CASSYDRDRGDTQYF,TGTGCCAGCAGTTACGACCGGGACAGGGGAGATACGCAGTATTTT,TRBV6-5,NA,TRBD1,TRBJ2-3
CASSMPAGARSTIYF,TGTGCCAGTAGTATGCCGGCAGGGGCAAGAAGCACCATATATTTT,TRBV19,NA,NA,TRBJ1-3
CASSMRDNYGYTF,TGTGCCAGTAGTATGAGGGATAACTATGGCTACACCTTC,TRBV19,NA,NA,TRBJ1-2
CASSLTGSSYEQYF,TGCGCCAGCAGCTTAACAGGCTCGTCCTACGAGCAGTACTTC,TRBV5-1,few,NA,TRBJ2-7
CASSSGQIYNEQFF,TGCGCCAGCAGCTCAGGACAGATTTACAATGAGCAGTTCTTC,TRBV5-1,once,NA,TRBJ2-1
CASSYQTGGRGETQYF,TGTGCCAGCAGTTACCAGACAGGGGGGAGAGGGGAGACCCAGTACTTC,TRBV5-8,NA,TRBD1,TRBJ2-5
CASSLDREATDTQYF,TGTGCCAGCAGCCTCGACAGGGAGGCCACAGATACGCAGTATTTT,TRBV3-1/TRBV3-2,once,NA,TRBJ2-3